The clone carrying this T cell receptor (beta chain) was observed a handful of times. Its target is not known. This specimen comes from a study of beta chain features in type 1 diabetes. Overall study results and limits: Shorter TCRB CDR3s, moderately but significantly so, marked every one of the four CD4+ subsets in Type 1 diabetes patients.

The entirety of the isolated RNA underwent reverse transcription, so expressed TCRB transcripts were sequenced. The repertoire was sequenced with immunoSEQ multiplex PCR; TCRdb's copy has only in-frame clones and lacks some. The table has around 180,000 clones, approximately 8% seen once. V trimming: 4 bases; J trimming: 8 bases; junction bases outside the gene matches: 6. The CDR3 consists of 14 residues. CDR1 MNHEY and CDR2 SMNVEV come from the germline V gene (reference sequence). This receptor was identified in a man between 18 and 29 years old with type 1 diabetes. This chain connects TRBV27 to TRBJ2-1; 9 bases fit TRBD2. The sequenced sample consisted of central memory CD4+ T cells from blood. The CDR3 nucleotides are TGTGCCAGCAGTTGGCGGGAGGGAGGGTATGAGCAGTTCTTC. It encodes CASSWREGGYEQFF.